A single sample is the source of the 2 T cell receptor beta chains below, sequenced in a study of blood T cell repertoires in COVID-19. Profiling relied on immunoSEQ multiplex PCR, and the TCRdb table lists in-frame clones only, not all of them. The sample records around 140,000 clones, approximately 89% being singletons. Sequencing input: peripheral blood. These receptors all stem from a woman aged 45-59 years with acute or convalescent COVID-19.

The chain combines TRBV3-1 (or the pseudogene TRBV3-2) with TRBJ1-2; 8 bases fit TRBD1. Germline V lookup: CDR1 LGHDT, CDR2 YNNKEL (reference sequence). Trimming cost V 5 bases and J 6 bases; bases outside gene matches: 17. There are 17 residues in the CDR3. The CDR3 reads CASSTPGQEASFNGYTF. For the CDR3, the DNA is TGTGCCAGCAGCACTCCGGGACAGGAGGCCTCTTTTAATGGCTACACCTTC.

V is TRBV5-6 and J is TRBJ1-6; D is undetermined. This CDR3 has 15 residues. CDR1 and CDR2 (germline): SGHDT, YYEEEE. Trimming stripped 2 bases from V and 0 bases from J, with 6 bases between. The CDR3 DNA reads as TGTGCCAGCAGCTTTCGGAGCTCCTATAATTCACCCCTCCACTTT. It is translated as CASSFRSSYNSPLHF.